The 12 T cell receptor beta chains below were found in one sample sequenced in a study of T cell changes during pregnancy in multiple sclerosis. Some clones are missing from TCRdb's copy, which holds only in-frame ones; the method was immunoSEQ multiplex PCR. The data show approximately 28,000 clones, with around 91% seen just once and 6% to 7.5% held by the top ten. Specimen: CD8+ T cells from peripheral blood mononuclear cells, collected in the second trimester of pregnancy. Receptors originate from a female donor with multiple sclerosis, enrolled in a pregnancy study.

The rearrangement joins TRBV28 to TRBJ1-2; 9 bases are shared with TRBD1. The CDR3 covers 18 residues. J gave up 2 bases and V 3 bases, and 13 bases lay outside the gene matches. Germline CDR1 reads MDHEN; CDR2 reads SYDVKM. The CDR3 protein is CASSFLGAKDRGNYGYTF. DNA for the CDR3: TGTGCCAGCAGTTTCCTGGGGGCCAAGGACAGGGGAAACTATGGCTACACCTTC.

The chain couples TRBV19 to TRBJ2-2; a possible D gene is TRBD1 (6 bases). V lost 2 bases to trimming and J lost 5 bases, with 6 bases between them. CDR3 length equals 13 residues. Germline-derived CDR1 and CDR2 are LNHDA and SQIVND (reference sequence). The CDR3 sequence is CASSIQGTGELFF. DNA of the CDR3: TGTGCCAGTAGTATACAGGGGACCGGGGAGCTGTTTTTT.

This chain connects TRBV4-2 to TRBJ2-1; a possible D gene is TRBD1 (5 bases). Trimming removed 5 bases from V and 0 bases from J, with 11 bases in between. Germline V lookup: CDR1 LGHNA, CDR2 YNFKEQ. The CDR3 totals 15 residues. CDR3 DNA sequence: TGTGCCAGCAGCTCCAGGGATAGCTCCTACAATGAGCAGTTCTTC. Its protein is CASSSRDSSYNEQFF.

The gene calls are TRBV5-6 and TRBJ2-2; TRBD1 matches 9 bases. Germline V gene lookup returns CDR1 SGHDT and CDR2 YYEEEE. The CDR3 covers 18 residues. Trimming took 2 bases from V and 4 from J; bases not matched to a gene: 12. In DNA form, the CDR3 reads TGTGCCAGCAGCTTAACGGGACAGGGAGAGTACTTCACCGGGGAGCTGTTTTTT. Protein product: CASSLTGQGEYFTGELFF.

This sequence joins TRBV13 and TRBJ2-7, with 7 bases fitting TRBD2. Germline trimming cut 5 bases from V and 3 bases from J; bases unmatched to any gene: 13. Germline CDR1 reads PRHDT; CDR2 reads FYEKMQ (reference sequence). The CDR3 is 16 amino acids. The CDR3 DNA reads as TGTGCCAGCAGCCCCCCACCGGGCGGGAGAGGCTACGAGCAGTACTTC. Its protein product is CASSPPPGGRGYEQYF.

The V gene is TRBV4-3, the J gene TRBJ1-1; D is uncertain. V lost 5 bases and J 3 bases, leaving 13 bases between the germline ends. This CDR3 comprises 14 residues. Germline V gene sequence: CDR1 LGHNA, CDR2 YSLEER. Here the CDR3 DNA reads TGCGCCAGCAGCGTCAAATTACAGTACACTGAAGCTTTCTTT. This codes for CASSVKLQYTEAFF.

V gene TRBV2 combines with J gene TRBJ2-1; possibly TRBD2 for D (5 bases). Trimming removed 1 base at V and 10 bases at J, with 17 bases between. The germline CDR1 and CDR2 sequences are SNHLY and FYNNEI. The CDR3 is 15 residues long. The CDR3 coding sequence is TGTGCCAGCAGTGAAGGCCCGGGGAGAGGGCGCGAGCAGTTCTTC. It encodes CASSEGPGRGREQFF.

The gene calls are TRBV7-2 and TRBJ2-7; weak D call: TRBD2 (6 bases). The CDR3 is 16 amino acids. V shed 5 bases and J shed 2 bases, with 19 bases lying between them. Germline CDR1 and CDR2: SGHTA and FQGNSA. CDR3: CASSPLASVLPYEQYF. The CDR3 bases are TGTGCCAGCAGCCCCCTAGCTAGCGTCTTACCCTACGAGCAGTACTTC. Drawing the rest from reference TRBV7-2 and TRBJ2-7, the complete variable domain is GAGVSQSPSNKVTEKGKDVELRCDPISGHTALYWYRQSLGQGLEFLIYFQGNSAPDKSGLPSDRFSAERTGGSVSTLTIQRTQQEDSAVYLCASSPLASVLPYEQYFGPGTRLTVT.

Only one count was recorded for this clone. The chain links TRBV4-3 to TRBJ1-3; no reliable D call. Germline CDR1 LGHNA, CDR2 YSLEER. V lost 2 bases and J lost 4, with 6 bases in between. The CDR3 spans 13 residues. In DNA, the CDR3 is TGCGCCAGCAGCCAATACGCGGGAAACACCATATATTTT. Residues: CASSQYAGNTIYF.

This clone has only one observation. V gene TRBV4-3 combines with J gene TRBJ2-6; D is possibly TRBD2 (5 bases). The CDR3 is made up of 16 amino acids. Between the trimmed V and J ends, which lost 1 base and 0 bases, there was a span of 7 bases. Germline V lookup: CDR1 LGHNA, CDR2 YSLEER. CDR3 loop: CASSQGEGSGANVLTF. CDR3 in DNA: TGCGCCAGCAGCCAAGGAGAGGGCTCTGGGGCCAACGTCCTGACTTTC.

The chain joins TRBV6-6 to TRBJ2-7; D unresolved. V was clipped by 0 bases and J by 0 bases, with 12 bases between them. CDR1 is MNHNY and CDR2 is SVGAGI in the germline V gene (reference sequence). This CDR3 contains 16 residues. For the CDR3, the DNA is TGTGCCAGCAGTTACTCTAGGCAGGCACTCTCCTACGAGCAGTACTTC. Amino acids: CASSYSRQALSYEQYF.

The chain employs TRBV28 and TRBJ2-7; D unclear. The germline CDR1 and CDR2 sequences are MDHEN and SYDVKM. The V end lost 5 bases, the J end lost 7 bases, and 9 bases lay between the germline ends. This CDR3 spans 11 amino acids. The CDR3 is CASSPVGEQYF. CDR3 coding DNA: TGTGCCAGCAGTCCTGTCGGGGAGCAGTACTTC. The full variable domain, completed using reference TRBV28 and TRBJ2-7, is DVKVTQSSRYLVKRTGEKVFLECVQDMDHENMFWYRQDPGLGLRLIYFSYDVKMKEKGDIPEGYSVSREKKERFSLILESASTNQTSMYLCASSPVGEQYFGPGTRLTVT.